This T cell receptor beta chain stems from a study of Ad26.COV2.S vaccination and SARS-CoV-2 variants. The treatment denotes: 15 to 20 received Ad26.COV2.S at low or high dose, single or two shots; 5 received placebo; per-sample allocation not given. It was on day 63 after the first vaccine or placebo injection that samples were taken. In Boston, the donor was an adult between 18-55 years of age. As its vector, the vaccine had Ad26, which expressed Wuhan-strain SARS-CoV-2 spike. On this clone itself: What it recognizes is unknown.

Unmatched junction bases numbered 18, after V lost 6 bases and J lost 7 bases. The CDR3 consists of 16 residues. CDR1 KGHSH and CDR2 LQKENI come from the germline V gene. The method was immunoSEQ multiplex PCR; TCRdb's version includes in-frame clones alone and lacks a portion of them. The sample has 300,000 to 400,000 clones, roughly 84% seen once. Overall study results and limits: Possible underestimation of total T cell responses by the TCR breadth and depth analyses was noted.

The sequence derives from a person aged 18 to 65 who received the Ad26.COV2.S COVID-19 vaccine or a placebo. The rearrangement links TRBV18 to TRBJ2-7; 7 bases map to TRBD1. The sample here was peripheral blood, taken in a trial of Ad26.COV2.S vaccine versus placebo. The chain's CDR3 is CASSPNPATGRYEQYF. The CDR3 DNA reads TGTGCCAGCTCGCCCAACCCTGCGACAGGGAGATATGAGCAGTACTTC.